Each of the 27 T cell receptor beta chains below was sequenced from the same sample in a study of blood T cells in healthy people across ages. Through a sample-barcoded 5' primer and a J-beta primer mix, a second PCR was run for roughly 6 to 11 cycles. TCRdb re-called the 5' RACE reads with MiXCR, one entry per CDR3 protein. Found here are about 730,000 distinct CDR3 sequences, around 46% of them singletons; the top ten hold less than 25%. Sequencing input: blood. These receptors were collected from an older woman in good health.

For this clonotype: A much more abundant neighbour one base away suggests this may be a read error. The chain recombines TRBV29-1 with TRBJ2-1, with D possibly being TRBD2 (5 bases). The germline V gene has CDR1 SQVTM and CDR2 ANQGSEA. The CDR3 covers 14 residues. The CDR3 region has the DNA TGCAGCGTTGAAGCGGGGAGCTCCTACAGTGAGCAGTTCTTC. Protein sequence: CSVEAGSSYSEQFF.

The rearrangement joins TRBV7-2 to TRBJ2-7, with 7 bases that match TRBD1. V gave up 1 base and J gave up 5 bases; unmatched junction bases: 8. Germline loops: CDR1 SGHTA, CDR2 FQGNSA. The CDR3 is made up of 15 amino acids. CDR3 nucleotides: TGTGCCAGCAGCTTAGTTGGGCAGGGGGAACACGAGCAGTACTTC. As protein: CASSLVGQGEHEQYF.

Only a few counts were recorded for this clonotype. The rearrangement joins TRBV2 to TRBJ1-1; no clear D. Germline CDR1 reads SNHLY; CDR2 reads FYNNEI. Trimming shortened V by 4 bases and J by 8 bases, and 8 bases separated the two germline ends. The CDR3 contains 11 residues. This CDR3 is CASSGHNEAFF. CDR3 DNA: TGTGCCAGCAGTGGACATAACGAAGCTTTCTTT.

The CDR3 nucleotides are TGTGCCTCCTCTAGTGGGGTGGATGGCTACACCTTC. Translating gives CASSSGVDGYTF. The V gene is TRBV30, the J gene TRBJ1-2, with no clear D. Per germline, CDR1 GTSNPN and CDR2 SVGIG (reference sequence). CDR3 length: 12 residues. V lost 7 bases, J lost 6 bases, and 15 bases lay in between.

The chain's CDR3 is CASTDGTARKRYF. The CDR3 DNA is TGTGCCAGCACCGACGGGACAGCACGGAAGCGGTACTTC. The chain combines TRBV6-2 or TRBV6-3 with TRBJ2-5, with 7 nucleotides matching TRBD1. The germline CDR1 and CDR2 sequences are MNHEY and SVGEGT. This CDR3 has 13 amino acids. The trim removed 7 bases at V and 13 bases at J, leaving 15 bases unmatched.

This clonotype was seen more than once but under ten times. The chain employs TRBV20-1 and TRBJ2-1; 9 bases align to TRBD2. There are 14 residues in the CDR3. CDR1 and CDR2 (germline): DFQATT, SNEGSKA (reference sequence). Trimming removed 2 bases from V and 8 bases from J; junction bases left unmatched: 7. CDR3 region: CSARPRGRADEQFF. CDR3 nucleotides: TGCAGTGCTAGACCACGCGGGAGGGCGGATGAGCAGTTCTTC.

This clonotype came up once. One end of the junction varies from germline; a read error may be responsible. V gene TRBV18 combines with J gene TRBJ2-3; 8 nucleotides line up with TRBD2. The CDR3 covers 16 residues. The germline CDR1 and CDR2 sequences are KGHSH and LQKENI. CDR3 coding DNA: TGCGCCAGCTCACCACAGCAGCGGGGGAGCACAGATACGCAGTATTTT. This sequence encodes CASSPQQRGSTDTQYF. Using reference TRBV18 and TRBJ2-3 for the parts outside the CDR3, the full variable domain is NAGVMQNPRHLVRRRGQEARLRCSPMKGHSHVYWYRQLPEEGLKFMVYLQKENIIDESGMPKERFSAEFPKEGPSILRIQQVVRGDSAAYFCASSPQQRGSTDTQYFGPGTRLTVL.

A remark on this clonotype: Since a much larger clone is just one base distant, this may be a read error. V gene TRBV5-1 combines with J gene TRBJ1-2; no clear D. The CDR3 sequence is 12 residues long. CDR1 is SGHRS, CDR2 YFSETQ, per germline. Trimming removed 0 bases at V and 7 bases at J, with 7 bases between. CDR3: CASSLARAGYTF. The DNA for the CDR3 is TGCGCCAGCAGCTTGGCGAGGGCTGGCTACACCTTC.

The rearrangement uses TRBV13 and TRBJ1-2; 9 positions match TRBD1. V shed 5 bases and J 6 bases; nucleotides not matched to a gene: 10. The germline V gene has CDR1 PRHDT and CDR2 FYEKMQ (reference sequence). This CDR3 contains 15 residues. CDR3 nucleotide sequence: TGTGCCAGCAGCCACACGGGACAGGGAAAAGATGGCTACACCTTC. It is translated as CASSHTGQGKDGYTF.

The genes are TRBV6-5 and TRBJ1-5, with 7 bases lining up with TRBD1. The CDR3 totals 13 residues. CDR1 and CDR2 (germline): MNHEY, SVGAGI. Trimming took 8 bases from V and 3 from J; bases not matched to a gene: 4. The CDR3 loop is CASQDRANQPQHF. The CDR3 region has the DNA TGTGCCAGCCAAGACAGGGCCAATCAGCCCCAGCATTTT.

The V and J genes are TRBV7-2 and TRBJ2-3, with TRBD2 as a possible D gene (5 bases). This CDR3 comprises 12 residues. In germline, CDR1 is SGHTA, CDR2 FQGNSA. Deletions cut 5 bases from V and 5 bases from J, with 8 bases between. The CDR3 reads CASSPGKDTQYF. Written as DNA, the CDR3 is TGTGCCAGCAGCCCCGGGAAAGATACGCAGTATTTT.

This clonotype has a handful of counts. The J gene is TRBJ2-1, the V gene TRBV9; D unclear. Germline V lookup: CDR1 SGDLS, CDR2 YYNGEE. V lost 4 bases and J 5 bases, leaving 19 bases between the germline ends. The CDR3 is made up of 16 amino acids. CDR3 amino acids: CASSPRSTEGNNEQFF. CDR3 sequence (DNA): TGTGCCAGCAGCCCCCGATCTACAGAAGGAAACAATGAGCAGTTCTTC.

In regard to this clonotype: A junction end diverges from the germline sequence, so it may reflect a read error. The rearrangement joins TRBV18 to TRBJ2-1; possibly TRBD1 or TRBD2 for D (5 bases each). From germline, CDR1 is KGHSH and CDR2 LQKENI. The CDR3 has 18 residues. The CDR3 nucleotides are TGTGCCGGCTCACCGGATTCCTACGGGACCCTCTCCTACAATGAGCAGTTCTTC. The encoded protein is CAGSPDSYGTLSYNEQFF. Supplemented by reference TRBV18 and TRBJ2-1, the full variable domain reads NAGVMQNPRHLVRRRGQEARLRCSPMKGHSHVYWYRQLPEEGLKFMVYLQKENIIDESGMPKERFSAEFPKEGPSILRIQQVVRGDSAAYFCAGSPDSYGTLSYNEQFFGPGTRLTVL.

Here the CDR3 DNA reads TGTGCCAGCAGCTTAGCATATCCCCTCCACTTT. It translates to CASSLAYPLHF. This chain uses TRBV7-2 with TRBJ1-6; D remains unclear. The CDR3 is made up of 11 amino acids. V lost 0 bases to trimming and J lost 13 bases, with 4 bases between them. CDR1 SGHTA and CDR2 FQGNSA come from the germline V gene.

This clonotype was detected many times. The CDR3 region is CASSQDYSAAYEQYF. The CDR3 nucleotides read TGTGCCAGCAGCCAAGATTACAGCGCGGCCTACGAGCAGTACTTC. The V gene is TRBV3-1, the J gene TRBJ2-7; D gene ambiguous. Germline assignment: CDR1 LGHDT and CDR2 YNNKEL (reference sequence). The CDR3 extends over 15 amino acids. V was clipped by 0 bases and J by 2 bases, with 11 bases between them.

The rearrangement joins TRBV28 to TRBJ2-7; perhaps D is TRBD1 or TRBD2 (5 bases each). CDR3 length: 15 residues. V shed 4 bases and J shed 8 bases, with 21 bases lying between them. Germline V lookup: CDR1 MDHEN, CDR2 SYDVKM. Here the CDR3 reads CASSSTDYVYYKQYF. CDR3 bases: TGTGCCAGCAGTTCGACAGACTACGTTTACTATAAGCAGTACTTC.

V usage is TRBV20-1 and J usage is TRBJ2-2; TRBD2 matches 12 bases. This CDR3 has 19 residues. The germline V gene has CDR1 DFQATT and CDR2 SNEGSKA (reference sequence). Trimming removed 0 bases from V and 4 bases from J; junction bases left unmatched: 12. CDR3 DNA: TGCAGTGCTAGAGATACTCCTAGCGGGAGGGCCAAGGGCACCGGGGAGCTGTTTTTT. Protein sequence: CSARDTPSGRAKGTGELFF.

The CDR3 sequence: CASSLGMTSGGTDTQYF. The CDR3, as DNA: TGTGCCAGCAGCTTAGGAATGACTAGCGGGGGCACAGATACGCAGTATTTT. The V and J genes are TRBV7-2 and TRBJ2-3, with 11 bases matching TRBD2. This CDR3 is built from 17 residues. The V gene's germline CDR1 is SGHTA and CDR2 FQGNSA. Losses at the gene ends were 1 base for V and 1 base for J; bases not matched to a gene: 4.

V is TRBV6-6 and J is TRBJ1-4; the D gene is possibly TRBD1 (5 bases). Trimming took off 3 bases at V and 7 bases at J, with 12 bases between the two ends. Looked up from germline, CDR1 is MNHNY and CDR2 is SVGAGI (reference sequence). The CDR3 has 14 amino acids. CDR3: CASSYRQGGEKLFF. The CDR3 DNA sequence: TGTGCCAGCAGTTATAGGCAGGGAGGTGAAAAACTGTTTTTT.

This sequence joins TRBV3-1 and TRBJ2-6; the match to TRBD2 covers 8 bases. There are 18 residues in the CDR3. V trimming: 4 bases; J trimming: 0 bases; junction bases outside the gene matches: 8. Germline loops: CDR1 LGHDT, CDR2 YNNKEL (reference sequence). CDR3 sequence: CASSRRGSGVSGANVLTF. The CDR3 region has the DNA TGTGCCAGCAGCCGCCGTGGTAGCGGGGTCTCTGGGGCCAACGTCCTGACTTTC.

This chain links TRBV20-1 with TRBJ2-1; 14 bases line up with TRBD2. In germline, CDR1 is DFQATT, CDR2 SNEGSKA (reference sequence). The CDR3 contains 15 residues. V trimming: 3 bases; J trimming: 9 bases; junction bases outside the gene matches: 7. The CDR3 loop is CSASRTSGGKIEQFF. CDR3 bases: TGCAGTGCTAGCCGGACTAGCGGGGGGAAGATTGAGCAGTTCTTC.

About this clonotype itself: A clone one base away is much larger, so this may be a read error. This chain connects TRBV9 to TRBJ2-7; D is unresolved. The germline V gene encodes CDR1 SGDLS and CDR2 YYNGEE. V lost 4 bases and J lost 7, with 9 bases in between. This CDR3 is built from 11 residues. Written as DNA, the CDR3 is TGTGCCAGCAGCCCAGTGGGGGAGCAGTACTTC. Translation gives CASSPVGEQYF. Combining the CDR3 with reference TRBV9 and TRBJ2-7 gives the whole variable domain DSGVTQTPKHLITATGQRVTLRCSPRSGDLSVYWYQQSLDQGLQFLIQYYNGEERAKGNILERFSAQQFPDLHSELNLSSLELGDSALYFCASSPVGEQYFGPGTRLTVT.

J is TRBJ1-4 and V is TRBV7-2; unclear D gene. There are 16 residues in the CDR3. The germline gives CDR1 SGHTA, CDR2 FQGNSA. The ends were cut back, 1 base at V and 8 bases at J, with 17 bases in the middle. The CDR3 loop is CASSLDGLWGGEKLFF. DNA for the CDR3: TGTGCCAGCAGCTTAGATGGTTTATGGGGAGGCGAAAAACTGTTTTTT. Drawing the rest from reference TRBV7-2 and TRBJ1-4, the complete variable domain is GAGVSQSPSNKVTEKGKDVELRCDPISGHTALYWYRQSLGQGLEFLIYFQGNSAPDKSGLPSDRFSAERTGGSVSTLTIQRTQQEDSAVYLCASSLDGLWGGEKLFFGSGTQLSVL.

This clonotype was recorded a few times. As DNA, the CDR3 is TGCAGTGCTAGAATTGCTAGCGGGAGAATGGGTTTGACAGATACGCAGTATTTT. Translated, it gives CSARIASGRMGLTDTQYF. The rearrangement uses TRBV20-1 and TRBJ2-3; TRBD2 matches 10 bases. The CDR3 loop spans 18 amino acids. CDR1 is DFQATT, CDR2 SNEGSKA, per germline (reference sequence). With V trimmed by 2 bases and J by 3 bases, 14 bases remained unmatched.

This clonotype appeared a few times. The rearrangement uses TRBV7-3 and TRBJ2-1; the D is unclear. CDR1 is SGHTA, CDR2 FQGTGA, per germline. The CDR3 consists of 13 residues. V was clipped by 5 bases and J by 5 bases, with 10 bases between them. The CDR3 bases are TGTGCCAGCAGCCCGGGCCCTGACAATGAGCAGTTCTTC. Its protein is CASSPGPDNEQFF.

The genes are TRBV9 and TRBJ2-1, with 8 bases matching TRBD2. V shed 0 bases and J 3 bases; nucleotides not matched to a gene: 8. The CDR3 is made up of 17 amino acids. Germline CDR1 and CDR2: SGDLS and YYNGEE. The DNA of the CDR3 is TGTGCCAGCAGCGTAGGCCCCTCTAGCGGGCTCTACAATGAGCAGTTCTTC. Protein: CASSVGPSSGLYNEQFF.

The chain joins TRBV12-3 or TRBV12-4 to TRBJ2-7, with 7 bases matching TRBD1. The tail of the sequence fits TRBJ2-5 better, so the J call may be wrong. This CDR3 comprises 15 residues. CDR3 sequence (DNA): TGTGCCAGCAGCCGCAGACAGGGATGGGGAGAGACCCAGTACTTC. This codes for CASSRRQGWGETQYF.